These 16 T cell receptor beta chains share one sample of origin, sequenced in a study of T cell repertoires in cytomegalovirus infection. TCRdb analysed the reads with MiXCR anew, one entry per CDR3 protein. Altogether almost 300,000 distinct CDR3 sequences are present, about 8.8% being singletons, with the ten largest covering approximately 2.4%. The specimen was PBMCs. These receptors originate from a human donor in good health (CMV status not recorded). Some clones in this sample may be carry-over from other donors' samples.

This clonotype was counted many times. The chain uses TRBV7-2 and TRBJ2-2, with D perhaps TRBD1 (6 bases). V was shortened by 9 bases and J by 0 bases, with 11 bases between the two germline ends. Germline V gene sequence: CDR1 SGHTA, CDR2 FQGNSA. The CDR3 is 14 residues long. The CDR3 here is CASYRESNTGELFF. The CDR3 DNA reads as TGTGCCAGTTACAGGGAATCGAACACCGGGGAGCTGTTTTTT.

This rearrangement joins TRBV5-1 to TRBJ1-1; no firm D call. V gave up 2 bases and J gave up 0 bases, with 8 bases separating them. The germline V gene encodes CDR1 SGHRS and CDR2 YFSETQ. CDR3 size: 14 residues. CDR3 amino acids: CASSFGHLNTEAFF. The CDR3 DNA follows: TGCGCCAGCAGCTTCGGGCACCTGAACACTGAAGCTTTCTTT.

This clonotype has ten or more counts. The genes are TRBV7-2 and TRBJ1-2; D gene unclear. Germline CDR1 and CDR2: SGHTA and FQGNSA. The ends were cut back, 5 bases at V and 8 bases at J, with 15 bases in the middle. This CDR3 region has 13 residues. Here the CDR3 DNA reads TGTGCCAGCAGCGTCCGGGAGCTTGGAGGCTACACCTTC. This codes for CASSVRELGGYTF. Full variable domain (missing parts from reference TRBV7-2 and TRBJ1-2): GAGVSQSPSNKVTEKGKDVELRCDPISGHTALYWYRQSLGQGLEFLIYFQGNSAPDKSGLPSDRFSAERTGGSVSTLTIQRTQQEDSAVYLCASSVRELGGYTFGSGTRLTVV.

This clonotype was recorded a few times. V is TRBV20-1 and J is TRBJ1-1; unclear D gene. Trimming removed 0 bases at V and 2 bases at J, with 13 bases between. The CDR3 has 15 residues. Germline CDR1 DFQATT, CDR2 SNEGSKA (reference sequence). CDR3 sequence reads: CSARDPSNVNTEAFF. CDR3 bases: TGCAGTGCTAGAGATCCCTCGAATGTCAACACTGAAGCTTTCTTT.

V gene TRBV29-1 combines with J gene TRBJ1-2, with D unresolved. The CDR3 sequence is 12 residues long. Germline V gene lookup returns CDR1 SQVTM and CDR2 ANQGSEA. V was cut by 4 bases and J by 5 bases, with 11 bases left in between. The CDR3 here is CSVVLGVYGYTF. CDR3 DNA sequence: TGCAGCGTTGTCCTGGGAGTGTATGGCTACACCTTC.

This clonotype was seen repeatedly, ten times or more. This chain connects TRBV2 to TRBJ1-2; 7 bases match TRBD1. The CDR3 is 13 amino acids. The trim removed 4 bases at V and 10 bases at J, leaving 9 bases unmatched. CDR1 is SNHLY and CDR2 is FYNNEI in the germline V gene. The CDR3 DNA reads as TGTGCCAGCAGTGGTTCCGGGACAGAGGTCTACACCTTC. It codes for CASSGSGTEVYTF. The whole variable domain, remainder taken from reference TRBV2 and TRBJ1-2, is EPEVTQTPSHQVTQMGQEVILRCVPISNHLYFYWYRQILGQKVEFLVSFYNNEISEKSEIFDDQFSVERPDGSNFTLKIRSTKLEDSAMYFCASSGSGTEVYTFGSGTRLTVV.

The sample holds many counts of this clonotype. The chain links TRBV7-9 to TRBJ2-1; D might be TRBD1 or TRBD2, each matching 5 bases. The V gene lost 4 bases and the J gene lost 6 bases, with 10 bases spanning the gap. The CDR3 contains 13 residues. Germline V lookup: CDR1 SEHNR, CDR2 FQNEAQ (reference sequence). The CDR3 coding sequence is TGTGCCAGCAGCTGGGACCGGCGCAATGAGCAGTTCTTC. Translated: CASSWDRRNEQFF.

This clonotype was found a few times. The CDR3 is CASSVISGSTEAFF. CDR3 coding DNA: TGTGCCAGCAGCGTCATTTCGGGGAGCACTGAAGCTTTCTTT. The gene calls are TRBV9 and TRBJ1-1; D call uncertain. Trimming cost V 2 bases and J 4 bases, with 12 bases left between them. The CDR3 runs 14 residues. Germline CDR1 reads SGDLS; CDR2 reads YYNGEE.

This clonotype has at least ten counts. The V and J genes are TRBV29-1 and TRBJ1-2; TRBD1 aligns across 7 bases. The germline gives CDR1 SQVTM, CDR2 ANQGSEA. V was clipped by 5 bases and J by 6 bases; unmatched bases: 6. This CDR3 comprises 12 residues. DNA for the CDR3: TGCAGCGTTATGAAAGGGGGCAATGGCTACACCTTC. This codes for CSVMKGGNGYTF.

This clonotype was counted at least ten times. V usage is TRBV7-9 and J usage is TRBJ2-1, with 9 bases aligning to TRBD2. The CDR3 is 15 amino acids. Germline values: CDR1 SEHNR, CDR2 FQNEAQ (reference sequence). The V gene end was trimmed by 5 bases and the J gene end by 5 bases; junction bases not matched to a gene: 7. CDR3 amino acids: CASSPKQRGDNEQFF. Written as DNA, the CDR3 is TGTGCCAGCAGCCCGAAGCAGCGGGGGGACAATGAGCAGTTCTTC.

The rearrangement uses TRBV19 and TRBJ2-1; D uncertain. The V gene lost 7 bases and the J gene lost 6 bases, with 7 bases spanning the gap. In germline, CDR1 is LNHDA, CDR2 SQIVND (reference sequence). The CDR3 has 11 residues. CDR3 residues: CASNRRNEQFF. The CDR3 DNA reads TGTGCCAGTAACAGACGCAATGAGCAGTTCTTC.

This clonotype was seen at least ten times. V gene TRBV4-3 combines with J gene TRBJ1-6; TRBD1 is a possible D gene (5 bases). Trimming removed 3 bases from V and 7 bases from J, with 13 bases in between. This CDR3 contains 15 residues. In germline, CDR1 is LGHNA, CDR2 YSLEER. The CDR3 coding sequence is TGCGCCAGCAGCCAGGAAGACAGACCCAATTCACCCCTCCACTTT. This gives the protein CASSQEDRPNSPLHF.

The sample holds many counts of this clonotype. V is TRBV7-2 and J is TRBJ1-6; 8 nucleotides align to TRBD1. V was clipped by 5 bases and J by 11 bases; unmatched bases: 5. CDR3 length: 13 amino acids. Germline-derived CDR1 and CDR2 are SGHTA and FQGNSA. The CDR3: CASSPPTGAPLHF. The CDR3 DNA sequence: TGTGCCAGCAGCCCCCCGACAGGGGCACCCCTCCACTTT.

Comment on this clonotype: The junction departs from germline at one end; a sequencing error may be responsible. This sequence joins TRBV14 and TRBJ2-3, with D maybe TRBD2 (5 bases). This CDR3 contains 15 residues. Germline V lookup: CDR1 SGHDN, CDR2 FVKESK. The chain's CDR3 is CASSQDSNSRDMQYF. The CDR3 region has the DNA TGTGCCAGCAGCCAAGATTCGAACTCCCGGGATATGCAGTATTTT. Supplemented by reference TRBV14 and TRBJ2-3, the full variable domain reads EAGVTQFPSHSVIEKGQTVTLRCDPISGHDNLYWYRRVMGKEIKFLLHFVKESKQDESGMPNNRFLAERTGGTYSTLKVQPAELEDSGVYFCASSQDSNSRDMQYFGPGTRLTVL.

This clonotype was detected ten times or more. In nucleotides, the CDR3 is TGCAGTGCTAGAAATCCAGGTTACTACGAGCAGTACTTC. Its protein is CSARNPGYYEQYF. The chain links TRBV20-1 to TRBJ2-7; D is ambiguous. The V end lost 2 bases, the J end lost 3 bases, and 11 bases lay between the germline ends. The germline V gene encodes CDR1 DFQATT and CDR2 SNEGSKA (reference sequence). CDR3 size: 13 residues.

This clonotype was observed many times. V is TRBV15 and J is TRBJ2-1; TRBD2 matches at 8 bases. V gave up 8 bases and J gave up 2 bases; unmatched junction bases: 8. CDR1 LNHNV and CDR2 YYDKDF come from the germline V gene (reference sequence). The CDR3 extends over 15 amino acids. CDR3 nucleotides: TGTGCCACCCTCGCCGGGGGGGCTACCTACAATGAGCAGTTCTTC. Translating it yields CATLAGGATYNEQFF.